The 23 T cell receptor beta chains below were found in one sample sequenced in a study of vaccination and CD4 T cells after COVID-19. No antigen is known for these receptors. Sequencing of the DNA from cultured CD4+ T cells was carried out with the Oncomine TCR Beta short-read assay. Each CDR3 protein is one row after TCRdb ran MiXCR on the PCR reads. The table shows some 14,000 distinct CDR3 sequences, with roughly 61% occurring only once. As to treatment: roughly 11-day PBMC culture with coronavirus spike peptide pools or control peptides (ViraFEST assay). Sample: CD4+ T cells from blood, cultured in vitro. The origin of the receptors is a human donor who had recovered from COVID-19.

The rearrangement uses TRBV18 and TRBJ2-7; 9 nucleotides match TRBD2. The CDR3 spans 14 residues. After removal of 3 bases from V and 3 bases from J, the junction contained 3 bases not matched to a gene. Germline V gives CDR1 KGHSH, CDR2 LQKENI. The DNA of the CDR3 is TGTGCCAGCTCACCTAGCGGGAGTTTCTACGAGCAGTACTTC. Translation gives CASSPSGSFYEQYF.

This clonotype has a single count. The rearrangement joins TRBV18 to TRBJ2-7, with TRBD1 identical over 8 bases. This CDR3 spans 14 amino acids. With V trimmed by 3 bases and J by 3 bases, 4 bases remained unmatched. Germline V lookup: CDR1 KGHSH, CDR2 LQKENI. The CDR3 DNA is TGTGCCAGCTCACCGACAGGGGATAACTACGAGCAGTACTTC. Its protein product is CASSPTGDNYEQYF.

The gene calls are TRBV7-3 and TRBJ1-6; D is uncertain. The CDR3 has 13 residues. V lost 2 bases and J lost 9, with 8 bases in between. Germline V gene sequence: CDR1 SGHTA, CDR2 FQGTGA. The CDR3 sequence is CASSLVNGSPLHF. CDR3 in DNA: TGTGCCAGCAGCTTAGTCAACGGTTCACCCCTCCACTTT.

In regard to this clonotype: A read error may produce the germline difference seen at one junction end. The gene calls are TRBV30 and TRBJ1-2, with D possibly TRBD1 on 5 matching bases. This CDR3 comprises 13 residues. Looked up from germline, CDR1 is GTSNPN and CDR2 is SVGIG (reference sequence). CDR3 in DNA: TGTGCCTGGCAAGCAGGGAGACGCGATGGCCACACCTTC. As protein: CAWQAGRRDGHTF. The full variable domain, with the rest looked up from reference TRBV30 and TRBJ1-2, is SQTIHQWPATLVQPVGSPLSLECTVEGTSNPNLYWYRQAAGRGLQLLFYSVGIGQISSEVPQNLSASRPQDRQFILSSKKLLLSDSGFYLCAWQAGRRDGHTFGSGTRLTVV.

The V and J genes are TRBV28 and TRBJ2-5, with D possibly TRBD1 on 5 matching bases. Deletions cut 1 base from V and 5 bases from J, with 14 bases between. Germline lookup yields CDR1 MDHEN and CDR2 SYDVKM. The length of the CDR3 is 15 residues. The CDR3 loop is CASSLFQGFGETQYF. The CDR3 DNA reads as TGTGCCAGCAGTTTATTTCAGGGATTTGGGGAGACCCAGTACTTC.

This clonotype was found a few times. The V call is TRBV24-1, the J call TRBJ2-5; D is tentatively TRBD1 or TRBD2 (5 bases each). Germline lookup yields CDR1 KGHDR and CDR2 SFDVKD. This CDR3 contains 15 residues. V lost 4 bases and J lost 2, with 13 bases in between. The CDR3 reads CATSEHRDLQETQYF. The CDR3 DNA reads as TGTGCCACCAGTGAGCATCGGGACCTACAAGAGACCCAGTACTTC.

CDR3: CASSRNTGELFF. For the CDR3, the DNA is TGTGCCAGCAGTAGGAACACCGGGGAGCTGTTTTTT. This chain uses TRBV6-2 or TRBV6-3 with TRBJ2-2; D unclear. CDR3 length equals 12 residues. Deletions cut 5 bases from V and 1 base from J, with 2 bases between. Germline CDR1 MNHEY, CDR2 SVGEGT.

This CDR3 is CASSRDMTGGNSPLHF. For the CDR3, the DNA is TGTGCCAGCAGCCGGGACATGACAGGAGGTAATTCACCCCTCCACTTT. The chain uses TRBV2 and TRBJ1-6; a weak D match, TRBD1 (6 bases). The germline gives CDR1 SNHLY, CDR2 FYNNEI. V lost 6 bases and J 6 bases, leaving 18 bases between the germline ends. This CDR3 contains 16 residues.

There are a few counts of this clonotype. The rearrangement joins TRBV20-1 to TRBJ1-6; perhaps TRBD1 as D (6 bases). Trimming pared 2 bases from V and 7 bases from J, leaving 12 bases between. The CDR3 length is 14 residues. CDR1 and CDR2 (germline): DFQATT, SNEGSKA (reference sequence). CDR3 amino acids: CSARRGEFNSPLHF. Here the CDR3 DNA reads TGCAGTGCTAGAAGGGGGGAGTTCAATTCACCCCTCCACTTT.

The chain recombines TRBV27 with TRBJ1-2; TRBD1 is a possible D gene (5 bases). The length of the CDR3 is 15 residues. Looked up from germline, CDR1 is MNHEY and CDR2 is SMNVEV (reference sequence). Trimming stripped 2 bases from V and 0 bases from J, with 10 bases between. The CDR3 bases are TGTGCCAGCAGTTTAAGACAGCCATCTAACTATGGCTACACCTTC. It yields the protein CASSLRQPSNYGYTF.

The V call is TRBV10-3, the J call TRBJ2-5; D perhaps matches TRBD2 (5 bases). The CDR3 length is 13 residues. Trimming removed 10 bases at V and 3 bases at J, with 15 bases between. CDR1 ENHRY and CDR2 SYGVKD come from the germline V gene. CDR3 nucleotide sequence: TGTGCCACCAAAGCGGTCGGGGAAGAGACCCAGTACTTC. It is translated as CATKAVGEETQYF.

The chain combines TRBV15 with TRBJ2-6; possible D gene TRBD1, 6 bases. Germline assignment: CDR1 LNHNV and CDR2 YYDKDF (reference sequence). The CDR3 contains 18 residues. Trimming cost V 5 bases and J 2 bases, with 19 bases left between them. The DNA of the CDR3 is TGTGCCACCAGCGGCGCGGACAGTTATGGAGCTGGGGCCAACGTCCTGACTTTC. It translates to CATSGADSYGAGANVLTF.

This clonotype was observed a single time. The V and J genes are TRBV27 and TRBJ2-4, with 7 bases fitting TRBD1. The J segment lost 4 bases and the V segment lost 8 bases, leaving 8 bases of the junction unmatched. Germline V gene data show CDR1 as MNHEY and CDR2 as SMNVEV (reference sequence). The CDR3 consists of 14 residues. CDR3 sequence reads: CASRPSGQKNIQYF. The CDR3 DNA reads as TGTGCCAGCCGACCCTCGGGACAGAAAAACATTCAGTACTTC.

Only one count was recorded for this clonotype. J is TRBJ1-2 and V is TRBV28; D is possibly TRBD1 (6 bases). The CDR3 extends over 12 amino acids. Trimming took 5 bases from V and 4 from J, leaving 8 bases between them. The germline V gene encodes CDR1 MDHEN and CDR2 SYDVKM. The CDR3 DNA follows: TGTGCCAGCAGTGACAGGATCTATGGCTACACCTTC. Translation: CASSDRIYGYTF.

The gene calls are TRBV19 and TRBJ2-7; tentative D call: TRBD1 (5 bases). Per the germline V gene, CDR1 is LNHDA and CDR2 is SQIVND (reference sequence). V was cut by 0 bases and J by 0 bases, with 18 bases left in between. The CDR3 runs 18 residues. The CDR3 protein is CASSIETPEQEISYEQYF. DNA for the CDR3: TGTGCCAGTAGTATAGAGACCCCAGAACAGGAAATCTCCTACGAGCAGTACTTC.

This clonotype was counted between two and nine times. V usage is TRBV15 and J usage is TRBJ1-5; no definite D call. Trimming took 4 bases from V and 6 from J, leaving 7 bases between them. The germline CDR1 and CDR2 sequences are LNHNV and YYDKDF (reference sequence). This CDR3 region has 12 residues. This CDR3 reads CATSTHAQPQHF. As DNA, the CDR3 is TGTGCCACCAGCACTCATGCTCAGCCCCAGCATTTT.

The gene calls are TRBV5-1 and TRBJ2-5, with D possibly being TRBD1 (6 bases). The CDR3 loop spans 14 amino acids. The germline CDR1 and CDR2 sequences are SGHRS and YFSETQ. V lost 1 base to trimming and J lost 5 bases, with 12 bases between them. The CDR3 protein is CASSLTGTVETQYF. The CDR3 region has the DNA TGCGCCAGCAGCTTGACAGGGACGGTGGAGACCCAGTACTTC.

This clonotype has more than one count but fewer than ten. The genes are TRBV2 and TRBJ2-3, with D perhaps matching TRBD2 (7 bases). Trimming took 6 bases from V and 2 from J, leaving 21 bases between them. CDR1 is SNHLY, CDR2 FYNNEI, per germline. The CDR3 extends over 17 amino acids. CDR3 coding DNA: TGTGCCAGCAGCCAACGAGGGGGAGGGCCGATCACAGATACGCAGTATTTT. It is translated as CASSQRGGGPITDTQYF.

The genes are TRBV11-2 and TRBJ1-2, with a weak D call TRBD1 (6 bases). This CDR3 has 20 amino acids. V lost 5 bases and J 1 base, leaving 29 bases between the germline ends. Germline CDR1 is SGHAT and CDR2 is FQNNGV. Here the CDR3 reads CASSPLPGHGGERLNYGYTF. The CDR3, as DNA: TGTGCCAGCAGCCCACTACCGGGACACGGTGGGGAAAGACTTAACTATGGCTACACCTTC.

This clonotype appeared a few times. This chain links TRBV25-1 with TRBJ2-3, with D tentatively TRBD1 (5 bases). The V and J ends lost 1 base and 3 bases respectively, with 11 bases between them. CDR3 length: 15 amino acids. From germline, CDR1 is MGHDK and CDR2 SYGVNS. This chain's CDR3 is CASSEFYRSTDTQYF. The CDR3 DNA is TGTGCCAGCAGTGAATTTTACAGGTCAACAGATACGCAGTATTTT.

The sample holds a few counts of this clonotype. The genes are TRBV20-1 and TRBJ2-1; the match to TRBD2 covers 10 bases. Trimming at V came to 3 bases and at J to 7 bases, leaving 6 bases not matched to a gene. Germline values: CDR1 DFQATT, CDR2 SNEGSKA (reference sequence). The CDR3 runs 14 residues. Here the CDR3 DNA reads TGCAGTGCTAGTACTAGCGGGATAGTGAATGAGCAGTTCTTC. Translation: CSASTSGIVNEQFF.

The chain recombines TRBV7-2 with TRBJ1-3; no definite D call. V lost 2 bases, J lost 4 bases, and 6 bases lay in between. The CDR3 contains 13 residues. CDR1 and CDR2 (germline): SGHTA, FQGNSA. CDR3 protein: CASSLNRGNTIYF. DNA of the CDR3: TGTGCCAGCAGCTTAAATAGAGGAAACACCATATATTTT.

This clonotype was counted a few times. The V gene is TRBV19, the J gene TRBJ1-5; possible D gene TRBD1, 6 bases. Germline V gives CDR1 LNHDA, CDR2 SQIVND (reference sequence). Trimming took 3 bases from V and 7 from J, leaving 7 bases between them. CDR3 length: 12 amino acids. The CDR3 DNA reads TGTGCCAGTAGTATTGGGGGCCAGCCCCAGCATTTT. It codes for CASSIGGQPQHF.